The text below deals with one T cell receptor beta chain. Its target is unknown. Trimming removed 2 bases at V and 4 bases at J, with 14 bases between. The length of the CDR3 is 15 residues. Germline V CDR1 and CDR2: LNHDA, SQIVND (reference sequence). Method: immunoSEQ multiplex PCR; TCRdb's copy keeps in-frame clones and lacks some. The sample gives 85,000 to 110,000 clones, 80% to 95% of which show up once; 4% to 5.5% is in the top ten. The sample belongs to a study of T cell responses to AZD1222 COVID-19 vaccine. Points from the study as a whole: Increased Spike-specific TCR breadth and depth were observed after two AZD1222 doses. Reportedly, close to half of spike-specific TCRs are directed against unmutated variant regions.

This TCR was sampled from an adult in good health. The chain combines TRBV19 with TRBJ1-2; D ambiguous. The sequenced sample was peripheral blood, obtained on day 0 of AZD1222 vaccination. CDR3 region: CASSIYSTWPYGYTF. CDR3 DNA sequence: TGTGCCAGTAGTATATATTCCACTTGGCCCTATGGCTACACCTTC. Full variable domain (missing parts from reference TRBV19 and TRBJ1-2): DGGITQSPKYLFRKEGQNVTLSCEQNLNHDAMYWYRQDPGQGLRLIYYSQIVNDFQKGDIAEGYSVSREKKESFPLTVTSAQKNPTAFYLCASSIYSTWPYGYTFGSGTRLTVV.